The 22 T cell receptor beta chains given below trace back to one sample, sequenced in a study of blood T cell repertoires in COVID-19. Using immunoSEQ multiplex PCR, the repertoire was profiled, and TCRdb retains in-frame clones only, with some absent. The data show 110,000 or so clones, with around 84% seen just once and 13% held by the top ten. Sequencing used peripheral blood. The receptors stem from a human donor in a cohort sampled during active COVID-19.

This chain joins TRBV7-2 and TRBJ2-5; 13 nucleotides align to TRBD2. The germline V gene encodes CDR1 SGHTA and CDR2 FQGNSA. The V segment lost 6 bases and the J segment 4 bases; nucleotides outside the gene matches: 8. This CDR3 contains 16 residues. CDR3 residues: CASSFGLAGEVETQYF. The CDR3 DNA is TGTGCCAGCAGTTTCGGACTAGCGGGGGAGGTAGAGACCCAGTACTTC.

This clone was detected only a few times. V usage is TRBV5-4 and J usage is TRBJ2-3, with TRBD2 matching 10 bases. V was pared by 4 bases and J by 2 bases, with 10 bases of the junction left unmatched. The CDR3 totals 17 residues. CDR1 and CDR2 (germline): SGHNT, YYREEE (reference sequence). In DNA form, the CDR3 reads TGTGCCAGCAGCCCAGCGGGGGGGCGTAGGACCACAGATACGCAGTATTTT. It is translated as CASSPAGGRRTTDTQYF.

The chain recombines TRBV9 with TRBJ1-6, with D maybe TRBD1 (6 bases). The V end lost 4 bases, the J end lost 9 bases, and 14 bases lay between the germline ends. Germline CDR1 is SGDLS and CDR2 is YYNGEE. The CDR3 extends over 14 amino acids. The CDR3 DNA sequence: TGTGCCAGCAGCCCAAGGACAGTATTTTCACCCCTCCACTTT. Protein: CASSPRTVFSPLHF.

The chain couples TRBV7-2 to TRBJ2-1, with a weak D call TRBD2 (5 bases). Trimming left V 3 bases short and J 6 bases short, with 9 bases between. The CDR3 spans 13 residues. CDR1 is SGHTA and CDR2 is FQGNSA in the germline V gene. CDR3 DNA sequence: TGTGCCAGCAGCTTTCCCGGGGTCAATGAGCAGTTCTTC. Protein sequence: CASSFPGVNEQFF.

V usage is TRBV28 and J usage is TRBJ1-5, with 9 bases identical to TRBD1. Germline V CDR1 and CDR2: MDHEN, SYDVKM. The trim removed 10 bases at V and 5 bases at J, leaving 6 bases unmatched. This CDR3 has 13 residues. CDR3 in amino acids: CATQDRGYQPQHF. The CDR3, as DNA: TGTGCCACCCAGGACAGGGGCTATCAGCCCCAGCATTTT.

This chain uses TRBV6-5 with TRBJ2-1, with 10 bases that match TRBD2. The CDR3 has 15 amino acids. The J segment lost 6 bases and the V segment lost 0 bases, leaving 2 bases of the junction unmatched. CDR1 MNHEY and CDR2 SVGAGI come from the germline V gene. As DNA, the CDR3 is TGTGCCAGCAGTTACTCAGCGGGGGGGATCAATGAGCAGTTCTTC. This gives the protein CASSYSAGGINEQFF.

The chain links TRBV25-1 to TRBJ2-7, with 9 bases fitting TRBD1. The CDR3 is made up of 15 amino acids. In germline, CDR1 is MGHDK, CDR2 SYGVNS. Trimming took 6 bases from V and 5 from J; bases not matched to a gene: 11. CDR3 bases: TGTGCCAGCAGCGAAACCGGGACAGGGTTGGACGAGCAGTACTTC. Translation gives CASSETGTGLDEQYF.

The chain carries TRBV20-1 and TRBJ1-6; no clear D gene. Germline lookup yields CDR1 DFQATT and CDR2 SNEGSKA (reference sequence). The CDR3 length is 14 residues. V shed 3 bases and J shed 0 bases, with 6 bases lying between them. The CDR3 sequence is CSASLSSYNSPLHF. As DNA, the CDR3 is TGCAGTGCTAGTCTGAGCTCCTATAATTCACCCCTCCACTTT.

This CDR3 is CASSLVGDGNTIYF. The DNA for the CDR3 is TGTGCCAGCAGCTTGGTTGGAGATGGAAACACCATATATTTT. This rearrangement joins TRBV5-4 to TRBJ1-3; D is undetermined. The CDR3 loop spans 14 amino acids. Looked up from germline, CDR1 is SGHNT and CDR2 is YYREEE (reference sequence). The V and J ends lost 0 bases and 3 bases respectively, with 7 bases between them.

The J gene is TRBJ2-2, the V gene TRBV13; 7 bases agree with TRBD1. Germline V gene lookup returns CDR1 PRHDT and CDR2 FYEKMQ (reference sequence). There are 14 residues in the CDR3. Losses at the gene ends were 5 bases for V and 7 bases for J; bases not matched to a gene: 7. CDR3 loop: CASSTRGGGGELFF. CDR3 sequence (DNA): TGTGCCAGCAGCACCCGAGGGGGCGGCGGGGAGCTGTTTTTT.

The J gene is TRBJ2-1, the V gene TRBV28; D may be TRBD1 (6 bases). Between the trimmed V and J ends, which lost 5 bases and 2 bases, there was a span of 10 bases. Germline CDR1 reads MDHEN; CDR2 reads SYDVKM. This CDR3 contains 14 residues. The CDR3 loop is CASSRDNAYNEQFF. For the CDR3, the DNA is TGTGCCAGCAGTAGGGACAACGCCTACAATGAGCAGTTCTTC.

This clone was counted a single time. This chain joins TRBV5-4 and TRBJ2-2; D may be TRBD2 (6 bases). Germline V gene sequence: CDR1 SGHNT, CDR2 YYREEE (reference sequence). Trimming cost V 0 bases and J 6 bases, with 18 bases left between them. This CDR3 is 17 amino acids long. CDR3 sequence (DNA): TGTGCCAGCAGCTTGGATGGGAGGCTAGCCGGGGCCGGGGAGCTGTTTTTT. As protein: CASSLDGRLAGAGELFF. The variable domain in full, completed from reference TRBV5-4 and TRBJ2-2, reads ETGVTQSPTHLIKTRGQQVTLRCSSQSGHNTVSWYQQALGQGPQFIFQYYREEENGRGNFPPRFSGLQFPNYSSELNVNALELDDSALYLCASSLDGRLAGAGELFFGEGSRLTVL.

This chain links TRBV29-1 with TRBJ2-2; 7 bases align to TRBD1. The junction had 8 bases not matched to a gene; V was cut back by 6 bases and J by 1 base. This CDR3 region has 15 residues. Germline V lookup: CDR1 SQVTM, CDR2 ANQGSEA. The CDR3 region is CSVDPGQRNTGELFF. CDR3 DNA sequence: TGCAGCGTGGATCCGGGACAGAGGAACACCGGGGAGCTGTTTTTT.

The chain links TRBV29-1 to TRBJ1-5; 7 nucleotides agree with TRBD1. The CDR3 extends over 13 amino acids. Germline values: CDR1 SQVTM, CDR2 ANQGSEA. Trimming removed 7 bases from V and 5 bases from J; junction bases left unmatched: 8. The CDR3 loop is CSASTGPHQPQHF. In DNA, the CDR3 is TGCAGCGCCTCGACAGGGCCCCATCAGCCCCAGCATTTT.

This chain links TRBV7-3 with TRBJ2-2, with D perhaps TRBD1 (6 bases). The V gene's germline CDR1 is SGHTA and CDR2 FQGTGA. The CDR3 covers 16 residues. Trimming took off 3 bases at V and 2 bases at J, with 13 bases between the two ends. The CDR3 loop is CASSLTGTTNTGELFF. CDR3 in DNA: TGTGCCAGCAGCTTGACCGGGACAACTAACACCGGGGAGCTGTTTTTT.

The chain joins TRBV7-2 to TRBJ1-5; 7 bases fit TRBD1. J gave up 3 bases and V 1 base, and 3 bases lay outside the gene matches. This CDR3 comprises 15 residues. CDR1 is SGHTA and CDR2 is FQGNSA in the germline V gene. The DNA of the CDR3 is TGTGCCAGCAGCTTAGTGACAGGGACCAATCAGCCCCAGCATTTT. This sequence encodes CASSLVTGTNQPQHF.

The V call is TRBV6-2 or TRBV6-3, the J call TRBJ2-3, with a weak D call TRBD2 (5 bases). Trimming shortened V by 0 bases and J by 2 bases, and 15 bases separated the two germline ends. The CDR3 extends over 17 amino acids. Germline CDR1 reads MNHEY; CDR2 reads SVGEGT. CDR3 residues: CASSYSSRPDFTDTQYF. The DNA for the CDR3 is TGTGCCAGCAGTTACTCCTCTCGGCCGGACTTCACAGATACGCAGTATTTT.

This chain uses TRBV6-2 or TRBV6-3 with TRBJ2-3, with TRBD2 identical over 9 bases. With 2 bases clipped from V and 4 bases from J, the junction kept 4 bases outside the gene matches. This CDR3 spans 15 amino acids. The germline V gene has CDR1 MNHEY and CDR2 SVGEGT. Here the CDR3 reads CASSYAASGADTQYF. As DNA, the CDR3 is TGTGCCAGCAGTTACGCGGCTAGCGGGGCAGATACGCAGTATTTT.

The V and J genes are TRBV5-1 and TRBJ2-3; 10 nucleotides match TRBD1. The CDR3 length is 15 residues. In germline, CDR1 is SGHRS, CDR2 YFSETQ. The V gene end was trimmed by 4 bases and the J gene end by 5 bases; junction bases not matched to a gene: 7. The CDR3 DNA reads TGCGCCAGCAGCGACCGGGACAGGGGAAGAGATACGCAGTATTTT. It encodes CASSDRDRGRDTQYF.

This sequence joins TRBV6-2 or TRBV6-3 and TRBJ2-7; the D gene is possibly TRBD1 (6 bases). The CDR3 contains 14 residues. The V gene lost 3 bases and the J gene lost 2 bases, with 11 bases spanning the gap. Germline V lookup: CDR1 MNHEY, CDR2 SVGEGT. The CDR3 spells CASSYNRAPYEQYF. CDR3 sequence (DNA): TGTGCCAGCAGTTATAACAGGGCCCCCTACGAGCAGTACTTC.

V is TRBV11-2 and J is TRBJ1-5; the D gene is possibly TRBD1 (6 bases). V lost 0 bases, J lost 4 bases, and 13 bases lay in between. The CDR3 length is 16 residues. Germline V CDR1 and CDR2: SGHAT, FQNNGV. CDR3: CASSLDGGGGNQPQHF. The CDR3 coding sequence is TGTGCCAGCAGCTTAGATGGGGGCGGGGGGAATCAGCCCCAGCATTTT.

Here the CDR3 reads CASSKGTGNRVSTEAFF. CDR3 nucleotide sequence: TGTGCCAGCAGTAAAGGGACAGGGAATAGGGTTAGCACTGAAGCTTTCTTT. J is TRBJ1-1 and V is TRBV6-1; 9 bases line up with TRBD1. Looked up from germline, CDR1 is MNHNS and CDR2 is SASEGT. J was trimmed by 4 bases and V by 5 bases; bases with no gene match: 14. The CDR3 covers 17 residues.